The source of this T cell receptor beta chain is a study of radiotherapy plus CTLA-4 blockade in lung cancer. Study-wide points: TCR clones of tumor origin grew in blood after radiotherapy plus ipilimumab.

Using immunoSEQ multiplex PCR, the repertoire was profiled, and TCRdb retains in-frame clones only, with some absent. The top ten hold about 4.3% of the sample, which has 50,000 to 85,000 clones, about four fifths seen once. V lost 10 bases, J lost 7 bases, and 13 bases lay in between. This CDR3 comprises 12 residues. Germline V gives CDR1 MDHEN, CDR2 SYDVKM. To note about this clone: What it binds is not known.

Sequencing was performed on peripheral blood, taken from a patient treated with radiotherapy plus ipilimumab. This chain joins TRBV28 and TRBJ1-4; D is undetermined. The sequence was collected from a human donor with non-small cell lung cancer who had a partial response to radiotherapy plus ipilimumab. The CDR3 sequence: CATGGRGEKLFF. In nucleotides, the CDR3 is TGTGCCACGGGAGGGCGCGGTGAAAAACTGTTTTTT.